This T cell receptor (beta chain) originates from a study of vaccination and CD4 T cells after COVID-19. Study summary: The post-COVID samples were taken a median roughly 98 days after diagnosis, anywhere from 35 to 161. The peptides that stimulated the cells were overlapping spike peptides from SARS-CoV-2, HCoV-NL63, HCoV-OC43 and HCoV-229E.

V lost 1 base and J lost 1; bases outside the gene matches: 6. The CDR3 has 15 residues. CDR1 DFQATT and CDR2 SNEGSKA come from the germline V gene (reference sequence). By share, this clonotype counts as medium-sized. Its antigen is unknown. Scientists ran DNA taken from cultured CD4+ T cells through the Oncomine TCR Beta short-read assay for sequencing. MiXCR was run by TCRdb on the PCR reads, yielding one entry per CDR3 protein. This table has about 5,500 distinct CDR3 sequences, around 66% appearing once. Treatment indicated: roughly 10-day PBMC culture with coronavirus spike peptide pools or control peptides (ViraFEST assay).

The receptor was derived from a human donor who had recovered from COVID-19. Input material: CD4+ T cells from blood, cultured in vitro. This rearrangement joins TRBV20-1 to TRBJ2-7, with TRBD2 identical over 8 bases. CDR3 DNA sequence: TGCAGTGCTAGAGCAGAAGCGGGGGAATCCTACGAGCAGTACTTC. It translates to CSARAEAGESYEQYF.